The rows below give T cell receptor beta chains drawn from one sample of a study of T cell responses to AZD1222 COVID-19 vaccine. Generated by immunoSEQ multiplex PCR, the TCRdb table keeps only in-frame clones and is missing some. The ten most abundant clones cover about 2.2% of a sample with about 140,000 clones. Sequencing was carried out using peripheral blood. The receptors derive from an adult in good health. Each CDR3 is given with its conserved first and last residue. A D gene is named only where the DNA matches it firmly.

V,D,J,DNA,CDR3
TRBV27,TRBD1,TRBJ2-1,TGTGCCAGCAGCCTCCGCCGGGACAGGACCTACAATGAGCAGTTCTTC,CASSLRRDRTYNEQFF
TRBV5-1,-,TRBJ1-4,TGCGCCAGCAGCTTGAACCGTGCAACTAATGAAAAACTGTTTTTT,CASSLNRATNEKLFF
TRBV28,-,TRBJ2-5,TGTGCCAGCAGTTTATTGGAGACCCAGTACTTC,CASSLLETQYF
TRBV5-1,-,TRBJ2-4,TGCGCCAGCAGCTCCCCGGGTGTAGCCAAAAACATTCAGTACTTC,CASSSPGVAKNIQYF
TRBV5-6,-,TRBJ1-1,TGTGCCAGCAGCCGGGGCTGGGGGTTGAACACTGAAGCTTTCTTT,CASSRGWGLNTEAFF
TRBV6-2/TRBV6-3,-,TRBJ1-1,TGTGCCAGCAGTTACTCCAAAAACAGGCCCTTCGGCACTGAAGCTTTCTTT,CASSYSKNRPFGTEAFF
TRBV7-2,TRBD1,TRBJ1-4,TGTGCCAGCAGCATGGACAGGGGTGATGAAAAACTGTTTTTT,CASSMDRGDEKLFF
TRBV6-5,-,TRBJ1-1,TGTGCCATTCAGGGGCCCATGAACACTGAAGCTTTCTTT,CAIQGPMNTEAFF
TRBV7-9,-,TRBJ2-2,TGTGCCAGCACCGGGGGGCAGTTGAACACCGGGGAGCTGTTTTTT,CASTGGQLNTGELFF
TRBV5-1,TRBD1,TRBJ1-2,TGCGCCAGCAGCTCGTCCTGGGACAGAACTAACTATGGCTACACCTTC,CASSSSWDRTNYGYTF
TRBV19,-,TRBJ1-2,TGTGCCAGTAACGCTAACCGAGACTATGGCTACACCTTC,CASNANRDYGYTF
TRBV6-1,-,TRBJ1-1,TGTGCCAGCAGTGAAGCACAGACTGAAGCTTTCTTT,CASSEAQTEAFF
TRBV5-1,-,TRBJ2-7,TGCGCCAGCAGCTTTACAGGCCATCCCTACGAGCAGTACTTC,CASSFTGHPYEQYF
TRBV10-3,-,TRBJ2-5,TGTGCCATCTCTCGGGACCTTAATCAAGAGACCCAGTACTTC,CAISRDLNQETQYF
TRBV5-1,TRBD1,TRBJ2-3,TGCGCCAGCAGCTCCACAGGGGTTGGTAGCACAGATACGCAGTATTTT,CASSSTGVGSTDTQYF
TRBV7-6,TRBD1,TRBJ2-1,TGTGCCAGCAGCTTAGGGACAGGGTCCTACAATGAGCAGTTCTTC,CASSLGTGSYNEQFF
TRBV6-2/TRBV6-3,-,TRBJ2-2,TGTGCCAGCAGTTTCCCGGGGCATGCGGGGGAGCTGTTTTTT,CASSFPGHAGELFF
TRBV4-1,TRBD2,TRBJ2-5,TGCGCCAGCAGCCTACTAGCGGGGGTGGGGGAGACCCAGTACTTC,CASSLLAGVGETQYF
TRBV23-1,TRBD1,TRBJ1-5,TGCGCCAGCAGTCAAGGAGCCGGGACAGCCAGTGATAGCAATCAGCCCCAGCATTTT,CASSQGAGTASDSNQPQHF
TRBV6-5,-,TRBJ1-5,TGTGCCAGCAGTCCTACTACCGGGGAACAGCCCCAGCATTTT,CASSPTTGEQPQHF
TRBV3-1/TRBV3-2,TRBD2,TRBJ2-5,TGTGCCAGCAGCCAAGATCCCCGACGGGGGGGCGAAGAGACCCAGTACTTC,CASSQDPRRGGEETQYF
TRBV5-6,-,TRBJ2-7,TGTGCCAGCAGCTTGGTCGGGGCCGCGTTCGAGCAGTACTTC,CASSLVGAAFEQYF
TRBV2,TRBD1,TRBJ1-6,TGTGCCAGCAGCCCCGATGGACAGGGCTACTCCTATAATTCACCCCTCCACTTT,CASSPDGQGYSYNSPLHF
TRBV7-6,-,TRBJ1-6,TGTGCCAGCAGCTTGAGACCTACAGGAGAACCCACGAGCTCCTATAATTCACCCCTCCACTTT,CASSLRPTGEPTSSYNSPLHF
TRBV2,-,TRBJ1-1,TGTGCCAGCAGGGTGGCTCGAGGGAACACTGAAGCTTTCTTT,CASRVARGNTEAFF
TRBV7-2,TRBD1,TRBJ2-7,TGTGCCAGCAGCTTAGGAGGGACAGGTTCCACCGAGCAGTACTTC,CASSLGGTGSTEQYF